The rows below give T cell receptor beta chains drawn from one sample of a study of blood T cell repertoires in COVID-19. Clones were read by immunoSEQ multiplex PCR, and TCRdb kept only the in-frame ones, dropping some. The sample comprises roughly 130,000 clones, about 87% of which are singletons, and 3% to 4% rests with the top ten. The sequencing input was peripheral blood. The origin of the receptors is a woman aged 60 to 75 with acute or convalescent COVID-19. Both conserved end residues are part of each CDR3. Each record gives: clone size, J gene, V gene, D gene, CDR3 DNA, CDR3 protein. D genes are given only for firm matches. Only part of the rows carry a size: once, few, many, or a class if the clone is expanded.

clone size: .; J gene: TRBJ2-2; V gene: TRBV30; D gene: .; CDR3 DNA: TGTGCCTGGAGTAGGGGGAGTGCCTTCGGGGAGCTGTTTTTT; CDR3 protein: CAWSRGSAFGELFF
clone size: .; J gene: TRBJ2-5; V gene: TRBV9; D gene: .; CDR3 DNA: TGTGCCAGCAGCGTCGGCGGGCCTCAAGAGACCCAGTACTTC; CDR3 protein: CASSVGGPQETQYF
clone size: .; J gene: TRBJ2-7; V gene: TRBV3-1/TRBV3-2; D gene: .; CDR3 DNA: TGTGCCAGCAGCCAAGCATCGGCAGGCTACGAGCAGTACTTC; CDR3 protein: CASSQASAGYEQYF
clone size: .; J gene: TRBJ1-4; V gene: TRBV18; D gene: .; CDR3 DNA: TGTGCCAGCTCTTCGAGGTCGGGGAGCCCTGCAACTAATGAAAAACTGTTTTTT; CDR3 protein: CASSSRSGSPATNEKLFF
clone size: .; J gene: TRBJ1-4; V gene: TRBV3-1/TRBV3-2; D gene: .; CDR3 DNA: TGTGCCAGCAGCCAAGGAGTAGAGGAAAAACTGTTTTTT; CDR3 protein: CASSQGVEEKLFF
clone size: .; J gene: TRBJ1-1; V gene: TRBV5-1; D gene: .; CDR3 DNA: TGCGCCAGCAGCTTGGACGGGTGGAACACTGAAGCTTTCTTT; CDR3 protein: CASSLDGWNTEAFF
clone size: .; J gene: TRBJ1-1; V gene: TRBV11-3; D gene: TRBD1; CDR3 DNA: TGTGCCAGCAGCTTAGGGACAGGGGGCCGAGAAGCTTTCTTT; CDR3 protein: CASSLGTGGREAFF
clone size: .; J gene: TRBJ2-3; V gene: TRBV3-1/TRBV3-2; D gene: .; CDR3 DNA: TGTGCCAGCCGGACGACGGGGTCCTTCACAGATACGCAGTATTTT; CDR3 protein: CASRTTGSFTDTQYF
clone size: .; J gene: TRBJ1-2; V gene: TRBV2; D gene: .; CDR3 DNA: TGTGCCAGCAGGCCCAGGGTCGGCAGTAACTATGGCTACACCTTC; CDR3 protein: CASRPRVGSNYGYTF
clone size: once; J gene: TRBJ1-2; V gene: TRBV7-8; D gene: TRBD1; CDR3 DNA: TGTGCCAGCAGCTTAGAGGGACAGACCTATGGCTACACCTTC; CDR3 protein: CASSLEGQTYGYTF
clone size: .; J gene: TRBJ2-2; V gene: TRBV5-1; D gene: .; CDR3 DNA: TGCGCCAGCAGCTTGTGGCCGAATACGAACACCGGGGAGCTGTTTTTT; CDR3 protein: CASSLWPNTNTGELFF
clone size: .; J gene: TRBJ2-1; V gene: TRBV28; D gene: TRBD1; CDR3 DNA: TGTGCCAGCAGTTTCCTGGGACAGCAAGCCTATAGGGCTTACAATGAGCAGTTCTTC; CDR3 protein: CASSFLGQQAYRAYNEQFF
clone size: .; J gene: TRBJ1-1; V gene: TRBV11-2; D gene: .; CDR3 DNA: TGTGCCAGCAGCCCCGGAGGAGGGGCATTTACTGAAGCTTTCTTT; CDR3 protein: CASSPGGGAFTEAFF
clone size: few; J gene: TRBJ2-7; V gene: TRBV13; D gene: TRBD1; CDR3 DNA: TGTGCCAGCAGCTCCGGCAGGGGGCGGTACGAGCAGTACTTC; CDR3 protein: CASSSGRGRYEQYF
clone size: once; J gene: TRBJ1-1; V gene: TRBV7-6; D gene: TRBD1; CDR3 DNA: TGTGCCAGCAGCTTAATGGGACAGGGGAACACTGAAGCTTTCTTT; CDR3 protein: CASSLMGQGNTEAFF
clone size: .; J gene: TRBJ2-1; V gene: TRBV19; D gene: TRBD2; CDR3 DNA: TGTGCCAGTAAAGCGGGATCCCCTTACAATGAGCAGTTCTTC; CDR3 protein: CASKAGSPYNEQFF
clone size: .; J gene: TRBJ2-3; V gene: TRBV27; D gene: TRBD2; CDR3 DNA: TGTGCCACCCATAAGGGGACTAGCGGAGAACTCACAGATACGCAGTATTTT; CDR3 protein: CATHKGTSGELTDTQYF
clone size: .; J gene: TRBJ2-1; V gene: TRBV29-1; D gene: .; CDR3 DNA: TGCAGCGAGGGACTCTCTTTATCCTACAATGAGCAGTTCTTC; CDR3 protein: CSEGLSLSYNEQFF
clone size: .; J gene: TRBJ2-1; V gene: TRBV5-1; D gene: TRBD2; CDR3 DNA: TGCGCCAGCAGCTTGGGGACTAGCGGGAAGTACAATGAGCAGTTCTTC; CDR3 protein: CASSLGTSGKYNEQFF
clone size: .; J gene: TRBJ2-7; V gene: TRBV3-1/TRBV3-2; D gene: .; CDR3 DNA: TGTGCCAGCAGCCACCAAGCCGGAGTGAATGAGCAGTACTTC; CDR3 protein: CASSHQAGVNEQYF
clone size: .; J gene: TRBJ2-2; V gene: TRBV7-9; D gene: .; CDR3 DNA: TGTGCCAGCAGCTTAGCGTCGGGCACCGGGGAGCTGTTTTTT; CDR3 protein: CASSLASGTGELFF
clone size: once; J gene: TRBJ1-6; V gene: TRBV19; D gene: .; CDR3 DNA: TGTGCCAGTAGTTCGCACAGAGATTCACCCCTCCACTTT; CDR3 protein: CASSSHRDSPLHF
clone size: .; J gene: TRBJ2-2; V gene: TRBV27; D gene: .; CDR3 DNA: TGTGCCAGCAGTACAATGGTAACCGGGGAGCTGTTTTTT; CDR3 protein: CASSTMVTGELFF
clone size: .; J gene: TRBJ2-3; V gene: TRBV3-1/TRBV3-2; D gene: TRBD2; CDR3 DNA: TGTGCCAGCAGGTCCGGGACTAGCGGGGTTTGGGCGAAGAGTTTT; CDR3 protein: CASRSGTSGVWAKSF